The present entry profiles one TCR beta chain with its context. This clonotype has ten or more counts. The antigen this receptor binds is unknown. Base qualities were left out, and no much larger clone turns up one base away. Counted from cysteine to phenylalanine, this CDR3 has 11 amino acids. Just the 33-base CDR3 DNA is kept, in frame starting at base 1. V is cut by 8 bases and J by 4 bases, and the space between the germline ends is 5 bases. The data are from a study of T-cell reconstitution after alpha-beta-depleted transplantation in children (dated by TCRdb to between 2015 and 2016). With regard to the full study: The study quantitatively tracked T-cell immune reconstitution after TCRalphabeta/CD19-depleted allogeneic hematopoietic cell transplantation in children using TCR repertoire profiling. The paper as a whole reports these results and caveats: About two months after transplant, the apparently early recovery of alphabetaT-cell counts reportedly depended on just several hundred clones that had expanded rapidly and came from non-depleted graft cells. The frequencies of hyperexpanded clones fell over the following months, and after one year, T-cell counts and TCRbeta diversity were mostly attributed to newly produced T cells. In some patients, the high TCRbeta diversity seen at day 60 was put down to recipient T cells and intrathymic progenitors that had survived conditioning.

Reading the label with the study, this specimen's treatment or condition is: allogeneic hematopoietic cell transplantation with graft depleted of TCRalphabeta T cells and CD19 B cells. The children who served as transplant recipients had been given grafts of TCRalphabeta/CD19-depleted allogeneic hematopoietic cells. The library was built by means of PCR. Sequencing instrument: Illumina HiSeq 2500. TCR library preparation used molecular barcoding, with unique molecular identifiers applied to normalize quantification of the TCRbeta repertoire. TCRdb applied fastp at Q25 and MiXCR to the public reads, then kept only in-frame beta chains. Records with the same CDR3 protein are collapsed into one entry carrying the most frequent genes and DNA. Recorded for this sample are approximately 520,000 distinct CDR3 sequences; approximately 10% of them occurred a single time. 14% of the sample lies in the top ten.

The sample consisted of PBMCs, mostly from graft donor cells, taken 180 days after TCRalphabeta/CD19-depleted stem cell transplant. The rearrangement combines TRBV12-3 or TRBV12-4 with TRBJ2-2, with the D gene too uncertain to name. This receptor was identified in a female patient aged 2-10 years who had a stem cell transplant for aplastic anemia, so the T cells may come from the graft donor. DNA sequence: TGTGCCAGCTGGGGCACCGGGGAGCTGTTTTTT. Translation gives CASWGTGELFF.